The 29 T cell receptor beta chains in this list originate from one sample, sequenced in a study of chemoradiotherapy in HPV16-positive cancers. Using immunoSEQ multiplex PCR, the repertoire was profiled, and TCRdb retains in-frame clones only, with some absent. Among 25,000 to 30,000 clones, roughly 80% were seen once, and the ten largest hold approximately 5.5%. The sequencing used blood, collected from a patient who underwent chemoradiotherapy. The receptors shown here come from a human donor with HPV-associated anogenital cancer.

This clone occurred once. The chain recombines TRBV6-6 with TRBJ1-3; D is possibly TRBD1 (6 bases). The CDR3 contains 13 residues. Germline V CDR1 and CDR2: MNHNY, SVGAGI (reference sequence). V was cut by 4 bases and J by 2 bases, with 6 bases left in between. This chain's CDR3 is CASSSGAGNTIYF. In DNA, the CDR3 is TGTGCCAGCAGTTCAGGGGCTGGAAACACCATATATTTT.

This clone was recorded a few times. The J gene is TRBJ2-4, the V gene TRBV30; unclear D gene. The V end lost 0 bases, the J end lost 0 bases, and 6 bases lay between the germline ends. The germline gives CDR1 GTSNPN, CDR2 SVGIG (reference sequence). The CDR3 loop spans 14 amino acids. Written as DNA, the CDR3 is TGTGCCTGGAGTGTACCTGTAGCCAAAAACATTCAGTACTTC. It is translated as CAWSVPVAKNIQYF. The full variable domain, completed using reference TRBV30 and TRBJ2-4, is SQTIHQWPATLVQPVGSPLSLECTVEGTSNPNLYWYRQAAGRGLQLLFYSVGIGQISSEVPQNLSASRPQDRQFILSSKKLLLSDSGFYLCAWSVPVAKNIQYFGAGTRLSVL.

CDR3 residues: CASSPENRGGYTF. The DNA for the CDR3 is TGTGCCAGCAGCCCGGAAAACAGGGGTGGCTACACCTTC. The chain is built from TRBV7-8 and TRBJ1-2; 7 nucleotides line up with TRBD1. The CDR3 runs to 13 residues. The V and J ends lost 5 bases and 7 bases, in that order; junction bases with no gene match: 7. Per germline, CDR1 SGHVS and CDR2 FQNEAQ. Full variable domain (rest looked up from reference TRBV7-8 and TRBJ1-2): GAGVSQSPRYKVAKRGQDVALRCDPISGHVSLFWYQQALGQGPEFLTYFQNEAQLDKSGLPSDRFFAERPEGSVSTLKIQRTQQEDSAVYLCASSPENRGGYTFGSGTRLTVV.

The chain carries TRBV9 and TRBJ2-3; no reliable D call. Trimming pared 0 bases from V and 1 base from J, leaving 12 bases between. The CDR3 is 16 residues long. Germline CDR1 and CDR2: SGDLS and YYNGEE. CDR3 sequence (DNA): TGTGCCAGCAGCGTAGGTCCCGCGGCCCGCACAGATACGCAGTATTTT. Its protein product is CASSVGPAARTDTQYF.

This clone was detected only once. The rearrangement joins TRBV25-1 to TRBJ2-5; 9 nucleotides agree with TRBD1. This CDR3 is 14 amino acids long. V dropped 8 bases and J dropped 4; count of bases not matched to a gene: 8. Germline V gene data show CDR1 as MGHDK and CDR2 as SYGVNS. The CDR3 loop reads CASGPGQGGETQYF. CDR3 in DNA: TGTGCCAGCGGACCGGGACAGGGAGGAGAGACCCAGTACTTC. The full variable domain, rest sourced from reference TRBV25-1 and TRBJ2-5, is EADIYQTPRYLVIGTGKKITLECSQTMGHDKMYWYQQDPGMELHLIHYSYGVNSTEKGDLSSESTVSRIRTEHFPLTLESARPSHTSQYLCASGPGQGGETQYFGPGTRLLVL.

CDR3 DNA sequence: TGTGCCAGCAGCTTACTCGCGGACACCGGGGAGCTGTTTTTT. Translating gives CASSLLADTGELFF. The chain has TRBV7-9 and TRBJ2-2, with no clear D. CDR1 and CDR2 from the germline V gene are SEHNR and FQNEAQ (reference sequence). V lost 2 bases to trimming and J lost 3 bases, with 7 bases between them. The CDR3 is 14 amino acids.

The rearrangement links TRBV5-4 to TRBJ2-5; maybe TRBD1 (6 bases). The V gene's germline CDR1 is SGHNT and CDR2 YYREEE (reference sequence). The CDR3 contains 13 residues. Between the trimmed V and J ends, which lost 4 bases and 2 bases, there was a span of 9 bases. The DNA of the CDR3 is TGTGCCAGCAGCGGGACACCGCAAGAGACCCAGTACTTC. Translated, it gives CASSGTPQETQYF. The full variable domain, with the rest looked up from reference TRBV5-4 and TRBJ2-5, is ETGVTQSPTHLIKTRGQQVTLRCSSQSGHNTVSWYQQALGQGPQFIFQYYREEENGRGNFPPRFSGLQFPNYSSELNVNALELDDSALYLCASSGTPQETQYFGPGTRLLVL.

The gene calls are TRBV18 and TRBJ2-3; D gene ambiguous. Trimming took off 3 bases at V and 4 bases at J, with 11 bases between the two ends. There are 14 residues in the CDR3. CDR1 and CDR2 (germline): KGHSH, LQKENI. The CDR3 sequence is CASSPPTMPDTQYF. Here the CDR3 DNA reads TGTGCCAGCTCACCGCCCACTATGCCAGATACGCAGTATTTT. The full variable domain, completed using reference TRBV18 and TRBJ2-3, is NAGVMQNPRHLVRRRGQEARLRCSPMKGHSHVYWYRQLPEEGLKFMVYLQKENIIDESGMPKERFSAEFPKEGPSILRIQQVVRGDSAAYFCASSPPTMPDTQYFGPGTRLTVL.

This chain uses TRBV2 with TRBJ1-1; a possible D gene is TRBD1 (6 bases). This CDR3 comprises 15 residues. V lost 2 bases and J lost 2, with 12 bases in between. CDR1 SNHLY and CDR2 FYNNEI come from the germline V gene. In DNA, the CDR3 is TGTGCCAGCAGTGAAAAGGGCAGGGGTAACACTGAAGCTTTCTTT. It specifies CASSEKGRGNTEAFF.

Only a few counts were recorded for this clone. The CDR3 reads CSASSDLAQYF. The CDR3 nucleotides read TGCAGTGCCAGTTCCGACCTTGCGCAGTATTTT. The chain employs TRBV20-1 and TRBJ2-3; D unresolved. The germline V gene has CDR1 DFQATT and CDR2 SNEGSKA (reference sequence). The CDR3 extends over 11 amino acids. V was cut by 6 bases and J by 10 bases, with 14 bases left in between.

The chain recombines TRBV28 with TRBJ1-2; TRBD1 aligns across 9 bases. There are 15 residues in the CDR3. Trimming took 7 bases from V and 0 from J; bases not matched to a gene: 6. CDR1 is MDHEN, CDR2 SYDVKM, per germline. The CDR3 sequence is CASNPGQGANYGYTF. CDR3 nucleotide sequence: TGTGCCAGCAACCCGGGACAGGGAGCTAACTATGGCTACACCTTC.

This clone was seen once. The chain joins TRBV28 to TRBJ1-2; D is unresolved. Germline V gene lookup returns CDR1 MDHEN and CDR2 SYDVKM. There are 13 residues in the CDR3. The V gene lost 6 bases and the J gene lost 1 base, with 9 bases spanning the gap. The CDR3 bases are TGTGCCAGCAGCCCCAACGTTAACTATGGCTACACCTTC. Its translation is CASSPNVNYGYTF.

The V gene is TRBV7-3, the J gene TRBJ2-3; a weak D match, TRBD1 (6 bases). Looked up from germline, CDR1 is SGHTA and CDR2 is FQGTGA. This CDR3 is built from 14 residues. V was trimmed by 5 bases and J by 2 bases, leaving 11 bases between them. The CDR3 protein is CASSPQGATDTQYF. The CDR3 region has the DNA TGTGCCAGCAGCCCACAGGGCGCCACAGATACGCAGTATTTT.

The rearrangement uses TRBV7-9 and TRBJ2-5; D is ambiguous. Deletions cut 5 bases from V and 4 bases from J, with 17 bases between. Germline lookup yields CDR1 SEHNR and CDR2 FQNEAQ (reference sequence). The CDR3 contains 15 residues. The CDR3 reads CASSPTRIARETQYF. The CDR3 coding sequence is TGTGCCAGCAGCCCCACCCGGATAGCCCGAGAGACCCAGTACTTC. The full variable domain, rest sourced from reference TRBV7-9 and TRBJ2-5, is DTGVSQNPRHKITKRGQNVTFRCDPISEHNRLYWYRQTLGQGPEFLTYFQNEAQLEKSRLLSDRFSAERPKGSFSTLEIQRTEQGDSAMYLCASSPTRIARETQYFGPGTRLLVL.

This clone was seen a single time. The chain joins TRBV12-5 to TRBJ2-7; D remains unclear. The CDR3 has 12 amino acids. Germline V gene data show CDR1 as LGHNT and CDR2 as FRNRAP. V was trimmed by 1 base and J by 5 bases, leaving 6 bases between them. The CDR3 DNA reads as TGTGCTAGTGGTTTGGGGTGGGACGAGCAGTACTTC. This sequence encodes CASGLGWDEQYF.

The gene calls are TRBV6-1 and TRBJ1-1, with 8 bases that match TRBD1. Germline V CDR1 and CDR2: MNHNS, SASEGT. The ends lost 0 bases at V and 4 bases at J; junction bases unmatched: 13. CDR3 length: 18 residues. In DNA form, the CDR3 reads TGTGCCAGCAGTGAAGCGAATACCAGGGGGCGCCGGTCCACTGAAGCTTTCTTT. This codes for CASSEANTRGRRSTEAFF.

This clone occurred once. CDR3 protein: CASSLAGDHLFLLCGQYF. The CDR3 DNA follows: TGTGCCAGCAGCTTAGCAGGGGACCACCTATTCCTTCTTTGCGGGCAGTACTTC. J is TRBJ2-7 and V is TRBV11-2, with TRBD1 as a possible D gene (6 bases). CDR1 and CDR2 (germline): SGHAT, FQNNGV. CDR3 length: 18 amino acids. Trimming took off 1 base at V and 9 bases at J, with 28 bases between the two ends.

The chain links TRBV6-5 to TRBJ1-2, with 10 positions matching TRBD1. With V trimmed by 2 bases and J by 4 bases, 7 bases remained unmatched. Germline V gene sequence: CDR1 MNHEY, CDR2 SVGAGI. The CDR3 loop spans 16 amino acids. The CDR3 region has the DNA TGTGCCAGCAGTTACATCAGGACAGGGGGAGGCTATGGCTACACCTTC. Translation: CASSYIRTGGGYGYTF.

The chain links TRBV2 to TRBJ1-4; tentatively, D is TRBD1 (6 bases). Germline CDR1 reads SNHLY; CDR2 reads FYNNEI. The length of the CDR3 is 16 residues. Deletions cut 7 bases from V and 6 bases from J, with 21 bases between. The chain's CDR3 is CASTQGPPSEYEKLFF. The CDR3 DNA follows: TGTGCCAGCACCCAGGGGCCCCCATCAGAATATGAAAAACTGTTTTTT.

The chain is built from TRBV7-6 and TRBJ1-1; 7 nucleotides line up with TRBD1. CDR1 is SGHVS and CDR2 is FNYEAQ in the germline V gene. The CDR3 extends over 15 amino acids. Germline trimming cut 4 bases from V and 5 bases from J; bases unmatched to any gene: 10. CDR3 sequence (DNA): TGTGCCAGCAGCTCTACAGGGGCGCGGGGGACTGAAGCTTTCTTT. It translates to CASSSTGARGTEAFF.

The chain employs TRBV6-6 and TRBJ1-1, with D possibly matching TRBD1 (5 bases). This CDR3 spans 13 amino acids. Trimming cost V 2 bases and J 5 bases, with 9 bases left between them. Germline V CDR1 and CDR2: MNHNY, SVGAGI (reference sequence). The CDR3 spells CASSYRGGTEAFF. The CDR3 nucleotides are TGTGCCAGCAGTTACAGGGGTGGGACTGAAGCTTTCTTT.

The chain recombines TRBV2 with TRBJ1-1; D is ambiguous. Trimming shortened V by 3 bases and J by 4 bases, and 6 bases separated the two germline ends. This CDR3 comprises 12 residues. Looked up from germline, CDR1 is SNHLY and CDR2 is FYNNEI. The CDR3 loop is CASSDSGTEAFF. For the CDR3, the DNA is TGTGCCAGCAGTGATAGCGGCACTGAAGCTTTCTTT.

The chain couples TRBV6-5 to TRBJ2-5; no clear D. From germline, CDR1 is MNHEY and CDR2 SVGAGI. V was cut by 2 bases and J by 4 bases, with 5 bases left in between. The CDR3 covers 12 residues. The CDR3 loop reads CASSYDGETQYF. In nucleotides, the CDR3 is TGTGCCAGCAGTTACGACGGAGAGACCCAGTACTTC.

V usage is TRBV18 and J usage is TRBJ1-2, with 7 positions matching TRBD1. Trimming took 5 bases from V and 3 from J; bases not matched to a gene: 0. Germline V gene lookup returns CDR1 KGHSH and CDR2 LQKENI. The CDR3 length is 12 residues. The CDR3 spells CASSTGDYGYTF. CDR3 sequence (DNA): TGTGCCAGCTCAACAGGGGACTATGGCTACACCTTC.

The chain joins TRBV6-1 to TRBJ1-5; the D gene is possibly TRBD1 (5 bases). This CDR3 comprises 18 residues. Trimming took 0 bases from V and 0 from J, leaving 15 bases between them. Germline assignment: CDR1 MNHNS and CDR2 SASEGT. CDR3 loop: CASSEAGQGTTSNQPQHF. The CDR3 DNA follows: TGTGCCAGCAGTGAAGCGGGGCAGGGCACGACTAGCAATCAGCCCCAGCATTTT.

The genes are TRBV5-1 and TRBJ1-2; D is uncertain. V lost 0 bases, J lost 1 base, and 13 bases lay in between. The germline V gene has CDR1 SGHRS and CDR2 YFSETQ. CDR3 length: 16 residues. CDR3 sequence reads: CASSLGATIYNYGYTF. CDR3 nucleotides: TGCGCCAGCAGCTTGGGTGCAACGATATATAACTATGGCTACACCTTC.

This chain connects TRBV7-9 to TRBJ2-7; possibly TRBD1 for D (6 bases). This CDR3 spans 13 amino acids. Germline V gene sequence: CDR1 SEHNR, CDR2 FQNEAQ (reference sequence). V dropped 8 bases and J dropped 7 bases, with 18 bases sitting between them. CDR3 nucleotide sequence: TGTGCCAGCGGACAGTCTTCAGTGAGGGAGCAGTACTTC. It is translated as CASGQSSVREQYF.

V and J are TRBV5-4 and TRBJ2-2; D is perhaps TRBD2 (5 bases). CDR1 and CDR2 (germline): SGHNT, YYREEE (reference sequence). Trimming took off 2 bases at V and 2 bases at J, with 7 bases between the two ends. There are 14 residues in the CDR3. The DNA for the CDR3 is TGTGCCAGCAGCTTTCGGGGTAACACCGGGGAGCTGTTTTTT. It translates to CASSFRGNTGELFF.

The chain has TRBV29-1 and TRBJ2-6, with D unclear. CDR3 size: 13 residues. V was shortened by 6 bases and J by 0 bases, with 6 bases between the two germline ends. From germline, CDR1 is SQVTM and CDR2 ANQGSEA. The CDR3 reads CSVPSSGANVLTF. In DNA form, the CDR3 reads TGCAGCGTCCCGAGCTCTGGGGCCAACGTCCTGACTTTC.